This paragraph reports one T cell receptor (beta chain). V gave up 7 bases and J gave up 8 bases, with 11 bases separating them. The CDR3 runs to 11 residues. Per germline, CDR1 LNHDA and CDR2 SQIVND (reference sequence). The entry originates in a study of blood T cell repertoires in COVID-19. Overall study: Sample material is recorded as cDNA or gDNA derived from T cells, B-cell-depleted T cells, or PBMCs.

Assay: immunoSEQ multiplex PCR; the TCRdb copy retains only in-frame clones and omits some. The data show about 200,000 clones, around 86% seen once. The sample was PBMCs or T cells enriched from blood (not recorded which). The sequence was collected from a man aged 40-49 years with acute COVID-19. This rearrangement joins TRBV19 to TRBJ1-2; no definite D call. The CDR3 region is CASTGGTGYTF. The CDR3 DNA is TGTGCCAGTACTGGAGGAACCGGCTACACCTTC.